A single sample is the source of the 2 T cell receptor beta chains below, sequenced in a study of blood T cells in healthy people across ages. The authors ran a second PCR of 7 to 11 cycles using a sample-barcoded 5' primer and a J-beta primer mix. TCRdb processed the 5' RACE reads anew with MiXCR; each CDR3 protein has one entry. This table holds fewer than 2 million distinct CDR3 sequences, about two fifths found once. Sequencing was performed on blood. The source is a human donor in good health.

This clonotype was seen at least ten times. The chain couples TRBV7-2 to TRBJ2-7; D is unclear. The ends were cut back, 2 bases at V and 2 bases at J, with 10 bases in the middle. Germline V lookup: CDR1 SGHTA, CDR2 FQGNSA. The CDR3 is made up of 14 amino acids. Here the CDR3 reads CASSLSARTYEQYF. In nucleotides, the CDR3 is TGTGCCAGCAGCTTAAGCGCCCGAACCTACGAGCAGTACTTC.

The chain uses TRBV28 and TRBJ2-7; weak D call: TRBD2 (6 bases). This CDR3 comprises 16 residues. Trimming removed 6 bases from V and 2 bases from J, with 20 bases in between. Germline-derived CDR1 and CDR2 are MDHEN and SYDVKM. Here the CDR3 DNA reads TGTGCCAGCAGGCCCCCCCCGCCGGGGGAACCCTACGAGCAGTACTTC. Its protein product is CASRPPPPGEPYEQYF.